This T cell receptor (beta chain) stems from a study of blood T cell repertoires in COVID-19. Study overall: Samples representing acute and convalescent COVID-19 were sourced from the United States, Italy and Spain. Sources were T cells, B-cell-depleted T cells, or PBMCs; the material itself was cDNA or gDNA.

Authors' data handling: Amplifying reference gene primers gave estimates of nucleated cell counts. This table comes from immunoSEQ multiplex PCR, and its TCRdb copy is limited to in-frame clones, with some not included. The DNA was the basis for D and trimming; V, J and clone size are from that table. This sample has a few hundred thousand clones; around 83% occur once, and the top ten carry 3% to 4%. The TCR comes from a woman aged 18-29 years with acute or convalescent COVID-19. Material: peripheral blood.

The CDR3 bases are TGTGCCAGCAGTTACTGGCCAGGCCTAGAGACCCAGTACTTC. Translated, it gives CASSYWPGLETQYF. The chain employs TRBV6-2 or TRBV6-3 and TRBJ2-5, with D unresolved. CDR1 and CDR2 from the germline V gene are MNHEY and SVGEGT. Trimming cost V 1 base and J 4 bases, with 10 bases left between them. The CDR3 totals 14 residues.